Listed below are T cell receptor beta chains from one sample, sequenced in a study of blood T cell repertoires in COVID-19. Only in-frame clones appear in the TCRdb table, and some are missing; sequencing was by immunoSEQ multiplex PCR. The repertoire holds some 200,000 clones, 70% to 85% seen once, with approximately 1.3% in the top ten. Sample: peripheral blood. These receptors all come from a woman in her thirties or forties who had recovered from COVID-19. CDR3s include the opening cysteine and the closing phenylalanine or tryptophan. The order of the fields is CDR3 protein, V gene, CDR3 length.

CDR3: CASTPGLAGLTQYF; V: TRBV9; length: 14
CDR3: CASSSLQGTEAFF; V: TRBV7-9; length: 13
CDR3: CASSPNRAQDADTGELFF; V: TRBV4-2; length: 18
CDR3: CASSLAATGGKLFF; V: TRBV5-1; length: 14
CDR3: CASSFSRDWQGYTF; V: TRBV7-2; length: 14
CDR3: CASSPQIRTGGYEQYF; V: TRBV6-6; length: 16
CDR3: CASSSTSGGWDTGELFF; V: TRBV11-2; length: 17
CDR3: CASRLGGGGSGANVLTF; V: TRBV27; length: 17
CDR3: CASRKTGMNTEAFF; V: TRBV10-1; length: 14
CDR3: CASSPGVGTGELFF; V: TRBV27; length: 14
CDR3: CASSPGVRSSDYEQYF; V: TRBV7-2; length: 16
CDR3: CASTDDRHRIYEQYF; V: TRBV7-6; length: 15
CDR3: CASSYIPGSYNSPLHF; V: TRBV6-6; length: 16
CDR3: CASRQGRAAYNSPLHF; V: TRBV19; length: 16
CDR3: CASSQDPGYSGANVLTF; V: TRBV4-3; length: 17
CDR3: CASSEGLAGFYEQYF; V: TRBV5-1; length: 15
CDR3: CASSDRDRRTDTQYF; V: TRBV6-2/TRBV6-3; length: 15
CDR3: CASTHGQGEREKLFF; V: TRBV6-5; length: 15
CDR3: CATGGAPGTDTQYF; V: TRBV3-1/TRBV3-2; length: 14
CDR3: CASSLARRSGGDQETQYF; V: TRBV5-1; length: 18
CDR3: CASSESGGVGELFF; V: TRBV10-1; length: 14
CDR3: CASSSTLANQETQYF; V: TRBV7-7; length: 15
CDR3: CASSPGEDQPQHF; V: TRBV18; length: 13
CDR3: CASTGIQNRDQPQHF; V: TRBV28; length: 15
CDR3: CTIGLAGGNEQFF; V: TRBV29-1; length: 13
CDR3: CASSRQGLSNEKLFF; V: TRBV19; length: 15
CDR3: CASSYDSGGTDTQYF; V: TRBV6-5; length: 15
CDR3: CASSYYRGRDNQPQHF; V: TRBV10-1; length: 16
CDR3: CASSLRLGATNEKLFF; V: TRBV7-9; length: 16
CDR3: CASSLNGRGIYMNTEAFF; V: TRBV27; length: 18
CDR3: CASSVGAGVNYGYTF; V: TRBV9; length: 15
CDR3: CASSRDRGLQPQHF; V: TRBV7-8; length: 14
CDR3: CASSLLGDGTDTQYF; V: TRBV7-9; length: 15
CDR3: CASSYGPGWSDEQYF; V: TRBV6-6; length: 15
CDR3: CASSFSSDTQYF; V: TRBV12-3/TRBV12-4; length: 12
CDR3: CASSQDISSYEQYF; V: TRBV11-2; length: 14
CDR3: CASSSTGNTGELFF; V: TRBV10-1; length: 14
CDR3: CASRPDSRAGELFF; V: TRBV3-1/TRBV3-2; length: 14
CDR3: CAISESYENTEAFF; V: TRBV10-3; length: 14
CDR3: CASSLVSPGSNEKLFF; V: TRBV5-1; length: 16
CDR3: CAWSVGPGQGYEQFF; V: TRBV30; length: 15
CDR3: CATSRADSDYGYTF; V: TRBV15; length: 14
CDR3: CASSHLAAGGFSGNTIYF; V: TRBV4-3; length: 18
CDR3: CASSLPAGGDTQYF; V: TRBV5-4; length: 14
CDR3: CASSVGRAYTDTQYF; V: TRBV9; length: 15
CDR3: CASNPGTGVWGGYTF; V: TRBV6-6; length: 15
CDR3: CASSRPDINEQFF; V: TRBV6-2/TRBV6-3; length: 13
CDR3: CASSRQVNTEAFF; V: TRBV11-2; length: 13